The rows below give T cell receptor beta chains drawn from one sample of a study of T cells after yellow fever vaccination. TCRdb reanalysed the 5' RACE reads using MiXCR and keeps one entry per CDR3 protein. The repertoire has about 170,000 distinct CDR3 sequences, approximately 6.2% of them found once; the top ten carry under 3%. Sequenced here: CD4+ T cells sorted from PBMCs, sampled on the day of the first yellow fever vaccination. Every receptor here comes from a man aged 18 to 30 who received the YFV17D yellow fever vaccine. CDR3s include the opening cysteine and the closing phenylalanine or tryptophan. Fields, in order: V gene, clone size, J gene, D gene, CDR3 length, CDR3 protein, CDR3 DNA. D genes are given only for firm matches. Clone size is stated in some rows and not others, as once, few, many or a class when expanded.

TRBV6-1,many,TRBJ1-6,NA,15,CATRGSSGNNSPLHF,TGTGCCACGAGGGGGTCGTCGGGGAATAATTCACCCCTCCACTTT
TRBV20-1,many,TRBJ1-5,NA,15,CSASQPGFSNQPQHF,TGCAGTGCCTCGCAGCCGGGGTTTAGCAATCAGCCCCAGCATTTT
TRBV5-1,many,TRBJ2-1,TRBD1,13,CAGSPQGSHEQFF,TGCGCCGGGTCACCACAGGGGAGCCATGAGCAGTTCTTC
TRBV7-8,NA,TRBJ1-6,NA,16,CASSLGSLNYNSPLHF,TGTGCCAGCAGCTTAGGGTCATTAAATTATAATTCACCCCTCCACTTT
TRBV19,few,TRBJ2-2,NA,15,CASSPYALYTGELFF,TGTGCCAGTAGTCCGTACGCACTTTACACCGGGGAGCTGTTTTTT
TRBV6-2/TRBV6-3,many,TRBJ2-3,NA,16,CASSYRRGGLTDTQYF,TGTGCCAGCAGTTATCGTCGAGGGGGGCTTACAGATACGCAGTATTTT
TRBV4-3,many,TRBJ2-3,NA,16,CASSLRPRGAADTQYF,TGCGCCAGCAGCCTCCGACCCCGGGGCGCAGCAGATACGCAGTATTTT
TRBV12-3/TRBV12-4,NA,TRBJ2-2,NA,14,CASSGTSNTGELFF,TGTGCCAGCAGTGGGACGTCGAACACCGGGGAGCTGTTTTTT
TRBV7-8,NA,TRBJ2-7,NA,15,CASSDGQFLSYEQYF,TGTGCCAGCAGCGATGGACAGTTCCTCTCCTACGAGCAGTACTTC
TRBV7-2,many,TRBJ1-2,TRBD1,15,CASSLVSAGGGGYTF,TGTGCCAGCAGCTTAGTATCGGCAGGGGGTGGAGGCTACACCTTC
TRBV9,NA,TRBJ1-3,NA,15,CASSPFQPSGNTIYF,TGTGCCAGCAGCCCCTTTCAGCCCTCTGGAAACACCATATATTTT
TRBV7-8,many,TRBJ2-3,TRBD2,17,CASSSSGSGRRTDTQYF,TGTGCCAGCAGCTCCTCAGGGAGCGGGAGACGCACAGATACGCAGTATTTT
TRBV6-5,many,TRBJ1-1,NA,11,CASTQGSEAFF,TGTGCCAGCACCCAGGGTTCTGAAGCTTTCTTT
TRBV5-1,many,TRBJ2-5,NA,14,CASSLEGQLETQYF,TGCGCCAGCAGCTTGGAGGGCCAGCTCGAGACCCAGTACTTC
TRBV5-1,many,TRBJ1-1,NA,15,CASSPSRVLSTEAFF,TGCGCCAGCAGCCCATCCAGGGTCCTGAGCACTGAAGCTTTCTTT
TRBV7-2,NA,TRBJ2-5,TRBD2,14,CASSPGGLAGTQYF,TGTGCCAGCAGCCCGGGGGGGTTGGCTGGGACCCAGTACTTC